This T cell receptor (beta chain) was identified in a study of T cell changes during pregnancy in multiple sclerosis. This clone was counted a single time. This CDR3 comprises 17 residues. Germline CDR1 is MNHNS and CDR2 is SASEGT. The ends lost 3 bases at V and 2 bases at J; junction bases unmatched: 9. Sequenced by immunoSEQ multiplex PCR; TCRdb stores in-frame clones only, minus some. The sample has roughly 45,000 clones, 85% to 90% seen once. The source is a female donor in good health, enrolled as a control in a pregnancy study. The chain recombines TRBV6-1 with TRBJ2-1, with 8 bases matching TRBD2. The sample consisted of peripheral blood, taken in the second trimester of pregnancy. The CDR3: CASSDRRLAITYNEQFF. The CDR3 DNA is TGTGCCAGCAGTGATAGGCGACTAGCGATTACCTACAATGAGCAGTTCTTC.